The 26 T cell receptor beta chains in this list originate from one sample, sequenced in a study of cytomegalovirus exposure and HLA in healthy donors. PCR amplification relied on 60 Vbeta primers (plus 13 Jbeta primers). Some clones are missing from TCRdb's copy, which holds only in-frame ones; the method was immunoSEQ multiplex PCR. The table lists approximately 140,000 clones, around 75% of them singletons, with 2.5% to 3.5% in the top ten. Sequencing input: PBMCs. The receptors come from a female donor in good health and CMV-seronegative.

The chain links TRBV9 to TRBJ2-5; D may be TRBD1 (5 bases). Trimming took off 3 bases at V and 5 bases at J, with 14 bases between the two ends. In germline, CDR1 is SGDLS, CDR2 YYNGEE. The CDR3 totals 14 residues. The CDR3 coding sequence is TGTGCCAGCAGCGCCGGACAATTGGGCGAGACCCAGTACTTC. Translating gives CASSAGQLGETQYF.

There are a few counts of this clone. This chain links TRBV30 with TRBJ1-5, with D unclear. The CDR3 is 13 amino acids. Trimming cost V 0 bases and J 5 bases, with 8 bases left between them. Germline assignment: CDR1 GTSNPN and CDR2 SVGIG (reference sequence). The CDR3 region has the DNA TGTGCCTGGAGTGTACGGTCGGATCAGCCCCAGCATTTT. Its protein is CAWSVRSDQPQHF.

The chain is built from TRBV28 and TRBJ1-2; D remains ambiguous. Germline-derived CDR1 and CDR2 are MDHEN and SYDVKM. The CDR3 is 16 amino acids. V lost 3 bases to trimming and J lost 4 bases, with 18 bases between them. The CDR3 DNA reads TGTGCCAGCAGTTTCCCCGGGGAGGGCGGTAGCTATGGCTACACCTTC. This translates into CASSFPGEGGSYGYTF.

This chain joins TRBV28 and TRBJ2-1; D might be TRBD1 (6 bases). V dropped 3 bases and J dropped 1 base, with 19 bases sitting between them. The CDR3 loop spans 18 amino acids. CDR1 and CDR2 from the germline V gene are MDHEN and SYDVKM. The CDR3 DNA sequence: TGTGCCAGCAGTTTGGACAGAAGTTTTGGGAGATCCTACAATGAGCAGTTCTTC. It yields the protein CASSLDRSFGRSYNEQFF.

This clone showed up just a few times. J is TRBJ1-1 and V is TRBV5-1; possibly TRBD1 for D (5 bases). The V and J ends lost 4 bases and 9 bases respectively, with 16 bases between them. The germline V gene encodes CDR1 SGHRS and CDR2 YFSETQ. The CDR3 has 13 residues. CDR3 in DNA: TGCGCCAGCAGCCCGGGAGGGGCAGGGCAAGCTTTCTTT. This codes for CASSPGGAGQAFF.

V and J are TRBV4-3 and TRBJ2-3; 13 nucleotides align to TRBD2. CDR1 is LGHNA and CDR2 is YSLEER in the germline V gene. The CDR3 is 21 amino acids. V gave up 1 base and J gave up 6 bases; unmatched junction bases: 19. Here the CDR3 DNA reads TGCGCCAGCAGCCAAGGCCTGGCACTAGCGGGAGGGCGACCCGTGGGGGATACGCAGTATTTT. This gives the protein CASSQGLALAGGRPVGDTQYF.

This chain connects TRBV15 to TRBJ1-3; maybe TRBD1 (5 bases). Deletions cut 4 bases from V and 4 bases from J, with 11 bases between. The CDR3 runs 14 residues. Looked up from germline, CDR1 is LNHNV and CDR2 is YYDKDF (reference sequence). CDR3 DNA sequence: TGTGCCACCAGCATCGGGGGAACGGGAAACACCATATATTTT. Its translation is CATSIGGTGNTIYF.

The J gene is TRBJ1-2, the V gene TRBV6-6; 7 bases fit TRBD1. The CDR3 has 15 residues. V dropped 7 bases and J dropped 8; count of bases not matched to a gene: 16. Germline CDR1 reads MNHNY; CDR2 reads SVGAGI (reference sequence). The CDR3 loop is CASIPGPDRHHGYTF. In DNA form, the CDR3 reads TGTGCCAGCATACCTGGCCCGGACAGGCATCACGGCTACACCTTC.

The genes are TRBV27 and TRBJ1-4, with 7 positions matching TRBD1. Germline V gives CDR1 MNHEY, CDR2 SMNVEV (reference sequence). There are 14 residues in the CDR3. V was pared by 3 bases and J by 6 bases, with 4 bases of the junction left unmatched. CDR3 in amino acids: CASSFGQDDEKLFF. The DNA of the CDR3 is TGTGCCAGCAGTTTCGGACAGGATGATGAAAAACTGTTTTTT.

J is TRBJ2-7 and V is TRBV29-1, with a possible D match to TRBD2 (6 bases). The CDR3 totals 13 residues. V lost 4 bases to trimming and J lost 2 bases, with 12 bases between them. The germline CDR1 and CDR2 sequences are SQVTM and ANQGSEA. The CDR3 loop reads CSVASWTTYEQYF. CDR3 coding DNA: TGCAGCGTTGCTTCCTGGACTACCTACGAGCAGTACTTC.

The rearrangement joins TRBV30 to TRBJ1-1; no firm D call. The germline V gene encodes CDR1 GTSNPN and CDR2 SVGIG (reference sequence). The length of the CDR3 is 11 residues. The germline V and J ends were trimmed by 6 bases and 7 bases, with 12 bases remaining between them. The CDR3 reads CACSIFIEAFF. CDR3 coding DNA: TGTGCCTGTAGCATTTTCATTGAAGCTTTCTTT.

This chain links TRBV13 with TRBJ2-5; 8 nucleotides match TRBD1. Germline lookup yields CDR1 PRHDT and CDR2 FYEKMQ (reference sequence). After removal of 0 bases from V and 5 bases from J, the junction contained 5 bases not matched to a gene. The CDR3 consists of 15 residues. CDR3 protein: CASSLGAGGGETQYF. The CDR3 DNA sequence: TGTGCCAGCAGCTTAGGGGCAGGGGGCGGGGAGACCCAGTACTTC.

V usage is TRBV7-9 and J usage is TRBJ2-2; the D gene is possibly TRBD2 (6 bases). The ends were cut back, 3 bases at V and 5 bases at J, with 7 bases in the middle. The CDR3 is 13 residues long. Germline V lookup: CDR1 SEHNR, CDR2 FQNEAQ (reference sequence). The CDR3 region is CASSFRGTGELFF. CDR3 nucleotides: TGTGCCAGCAGCTTCCGGGGGACCGGGGAGCTGTTTTTT.

This sequence joins TRBV7-3 and TRBJ2-6, with 7 nucleotides matching TRBD2. The CDR3 runs to 18 residues. CDR1 is SGHTA, CDR2 FQGTGA, per germline. V lost 5 bases to trimming and J lost 0 bases; unmatched junction nucleotides: 10. In nucleotides, the CDR3 is TGTGCCAGCAGCACACCTAGCGGTTTCGCCTCTGGGGCCAACGTCCTGACTTTC. Protein product: CASSTPSGFASGANVLTF.

In DNA, the CDR3 is TGTGCCAGCAGTCAAAGCGGGGGGGCCTACAATGAGCAGTTCTTC. Its translation is CASSQSGGAYNEQFF. The rearrangement joins TRBV2 to TRBJ2-1; 10 positions agree with TRBD2. From germline, CDR1 is SNHLY and CDR2 FYNNEI. The CDR3 is 15 amino acids. Trimming at V came to 5 bases and at J to 2 bases, leaving 3 bases not matched to a gene.

The J gene is TRBJ2-7, the V gene TRBV6-5, with D tentatively TRBD1 (6 bases). Germline CDR1 reads MNHEY; CDR2 reads SVGAGI. Between the trimmed V and J ends, which lost 3 bases and 5 bases, there was a span of 17 bases. The CDR3 has 15 amino acids. The CDR3 loop reads CASSYPTGQEDEQYF. DNA for the CDR3: TGTGCCAGCAGTTATCCGACAGGCCAGGAGGACGAGCAGTACTTC.

In this sample, this clone turned up a few times. The rearrangement links TRBV5-6 to TRBJ2-1; 7 positions agree with TRBD2. The junction had 3 bases not matched to a gene; V was cut back by 0 bases and J by 3 bases. CDR1 SGHDT and CDR2 YYEEEE come from the germline V gene. The CDR3 runs 15 residues. The CDR3 spells CASSLVASGYNEQFF. Here the CDR3 DNA reads TGTGCCAGCAGCTTGGTGGCTAGCGGCTACAATGAGCAGTTCTTC.

V gene TRBV28 combines with J gene TRBJ1-6; 7 nucleotides align to TRBD1. Germline CDR1 is MDHEN and CDR2 is SYDVKM. CDR3 length equals 14 residues. The ends lost 5 bases at V and 8 bases at J; junction bases unmatched: 6. The CDR3 spells CASSKGGADSPLHF. CDR3 nucleotides: TGTGCCAGCAGTAAAGGGGGCGCGGATTCACCCCTCCACTTT.

The J gene is TRBJ2-5, the V gene TRBV15; 10 positions match TRBD1. The V and J ends lost 0 bases and 7 bases, in that order; junction bases with no gene match: 8. Germline values: CDR1 LNHNV, CDR2 YYDKDF (reference sequence). This CDR3 is 16 amino acids long. This CDR3 is CATSRDYGTGDVTQYF. The CDR3 region has the DNA TGTGCCACCAGCAGAGATTACGGGACAGGGGATGTGACCCAGTACTTC. The complete variable domain, with remaining parts taken from reference TRBV15 and TRBJ2-5, reads DAMVIQNPRYQVTQFGKPVTLSCSQTLNHNVMYWYQQKSSQAPKLLFHYYDKDFNNEADTPDNFQSRRPNTSFCFLDIRSPGLGDTAMYLCATSRDYGTGDVTQYFGPGTRLLVL.

This clone was detected only once. The V call is TRBV6-6, the J call TRBJ2-7, with D tentatively TRBD1 (5 bases). The CDR3 runs to 15 residues. V shed 5 bases and J shed 2 bases, with 16 bases lying between them. The germline V gene has CDR1 MNHNY and CDR2 SVGAGI (reference sequence). The CDR3 bases are TGTGCCAGCAGTCAAAATCAGGGAACTGCCTACGAGCAGTACTTC. Residues: CASSQNQGTAYEQYF.

This clone was detected only a few times. The chain has TRBV4-3 and TRBJ1-2; 7 bases fit TRBD1. Germline V lookup: CDR1 LGHNA, CDR2 YSLEER. The CDR3 runs 15 residues. The V segment lost 1 base and the J segment 6 bases; nucleotides outside the gene matches: 8. DNA for the CDR3: TGCGCCAGCAGCCAAGGACAGGGCGGGTTCAATGGCTACACCTTC. This codes for CASSQGQGGFNGYTF.

The table lists this clone with a count of one. This sequence joins TRBV27 and TRBJ1-2, with D unclear. Trimming took 6 bases from V and 14 from J, leaving 22 bases between them. Germline assignment: CDR1 MNHEY and CDR2 SMNVEV (reference sequence). The CDR3 is 13 amino acids. The CDR3 nucleotides are TGTGCCAGCAGCCCCTCCCCCCGAGGGCGTTATACCTTC. It encodes CASSPSPRGRYTF.

As to this clone: The same CDR3 can be traced to other DNA sequences in this sample. V usage is TRBV10-2 and J usage is TRBJ1-6; TRBD1 matches 7 bases. J lost 4 bases, V lost 9 bases, and 18 bases had no gene match. CDR3 length equals 18 residues. The germline V gene encodes CDR1 WSHSY and CDR2 SAAADI. The CDR3 here is CASSRGVGGSIYNSPLHF. CDR3 bases: TGCGCCAGTTCCAGGGGGGTAGGGGGCTCTATATATAATTCACCCCTCCACTTT.

The J gene is TRBJ2-1, the V gene TRBV7-9; D gene uncertain. The germline V gene has CDR1 SEHNR and CDR2 FQNEAQ (reference sequence). This CDR3 contains 13 residues. The V and J ends lost 2 bases and 10 bases respectively, with 12 bases between them. The CDR3 sequence: CASSLFGQWEQFF. The CDR3 DNA reads as TGTGCCAGCAGCTTATTCGGTCAATGGGAGCAGTTCTTC.

J is TRBJ2-5 and V is TRBV19; tentatively, D is TRBD2 (6 bases). The ends were cut back, 5 bases at V and 4 bases at J, with 23 bases in the middle. This CDR3 has 17 residues. Germline V gene data show CDR1 as LNHDA and CDR2 as SQIVND (reference sequence). CDR3 nucleotides: TGTGCCAGTAGTCCCACCCCCACCGAGGGAGGCAGAGAGACCCAGTACTTC. It is translated as CASSPTPTEGGRETQYF.

The chain uses TRBV29-1 and TRBJ2-7; D gene uncertain. CDR1 SQVTM and CDR2 ANQGSEA come from the germline V gene. The ends were cut back, 4 bases at V and 2 bases at J, with 9 bases in the middle. CDR3 length: 12 amino acids. The CDR3 sequence: CSVALSTYEQYF. CDR3 bases: TGCAGCGTTGCACTTTCGACCTACGAGCAGTACTTC.